This T cell receptor beta chain is drawn from a study of T cell responses to AZD1222 COVID-19 vaccine. This CDR3 has 16 amino acids. Germline CDR1 SGHKS, CDR2 YYEKEE (reference sequence). The V gene end was trimmed by 0 bases and the J gene end by 4 bases; junction bases not matched to a gene: 8. Data came from immunoSEQ multiplex PCR; TCRdb stores just in-frame clones and leaves some out. Counted here are roughly 99,000 clones, around nine tenths occurring once; the ten biggest clones make up approximately 22%. The genes are TRBV5-5 and TRBJ2-7; 9 bases are a match to TRBD2. The origin of this receptor is an adult in good health. This sample comprised peripheral blood, obtained on day 0 of AZD1222 vaccination. CDR3 coding DNA: TGTGCCAGCAGCTTGGATGTGCGGGGGGGCCTATACGAGCAGTACTTC. Translated, it gives CASSLDVRGGLYEQYF. The full variable domain, its missing parts supplied by reference TRBV5-5 and TRBJ2-7, is DAGVTQSPTHLIKTRGQQVTLRCSPISGHKSVSWYQQVLGQGPQFIFQYYEKEERGRGNFPDRFSARQFPNYSSELNVNALLLGDSALYLCASSLDVRGGLYEQYFGPGTRLTVT.